One and the same sample provided the 10 T cell receptor beta chains below, sequenced in a study of blood T cell repertoires in COVID-19. The repertoire was sequenced with immunoSEQ multiplex PCR; TCRdb's copy has only in-frame clones and lacks some. The table has 200,000 to 250,000 clones, around 85% seen once. The specimen sequenced was peripheral blood. All receptors come from a man aged 60-69 years with acute or convalescent COVID-19.

This CDR3 reads CASSYGQSYEQYF. The CDR3 region has the DNA TGTGCCAGCAGTTACGGGCAGTCCTACGAGCAGTACTTC. V and J are TRBV6-6 and TRBJ2-7; D is undetermined. This CDR3 contains 13 residues. V lost 2 bases to trimming and J lost 1 base, with 6 bases between them. The germline gives CDR1 MNHNY, CDR2 SVGAGI (reference sequence).

V is TRBV24-1 and J is TRBJ1-1, with D unclear. Trimming cost V 4 bases and J 0 bases, with 5 bases left between them. Germline lookup yields CDR1 KGHDR and CDR2 SFDVKD. The CDR3 sequence is 13 residues long. Here the CDR3 DNA reads TGTGCCACCAGTGAAACGGTGAACACTGAAGCTTTCTTT. Protein: CATSETVNTEAFF.

The chain has TRBV28 and TRBJ1-5; D not certain. This CDR3 spans 15 amino acids. The V gene lost 6 bases and the J gene lost 2 bases, with 14 bases spanning the gap. Germline assignment: CDR1 MDHEN and CDR2 SYDVKM. The CDR3: CASRSGTWGNQPQHF. As DNA, the CDR3 is TGTGCCAGCAGATCAGGCACCTGGGGCAATCAGCCCCAGCATTTT.

The rearrangement uses TRBV30 and TRBJ2-4; a weak D match, TRBD2 (6 bases). The CDR3 extends over 16 amino acids. Trimming removed 1 base at V and 1 base at J, with 14 bases between. The germline V gene has CDR1 GTSNPN and CDR2 SVGIG (reference sequence). The CDR3, as DNA: TGTGCCTGGAGTGATAGGGACTTCAGGGCCAAAAACATTCAGTACTTC. This codes for CAWSDRDFRAKNIQYF.

This rearrangement joins TRBV21-1 to TRBJ2-3; TRBD2 reflects the table's D call only, with no check against the DNA. TRBV21-1 is a pseudogene segment. The CDR3 totals 14 residues. CDR3 bases: TGTGCCAGCAGCCCTCAGCGGACTTTTTATACGCAGTATTTT. Translated, it gives CASSPQRTFYTQYF.

The chain recombines TRBV7-9 with TRBJ1-2, with 7 bases aligning to TRBD1. CDR1 and CDR2 from the germline V gene are SEHNR and FQNEAQ (reference sequence). V shed 5 bases, J shed 5 bases, and the junction held 8 bases outside the gene matches. This CDR3 has 14 amino acids. The CDR3 DNA sequence: TGTGCCAGCAGCCCCCTGGAGGGGGCGTATGGCTACACCTTC. It specifies CASSPLEGAYGYTF.

This chain connects TRBV29-1 to TRBJ1-4, with a weak D call TRBD1 (6 bases). Germline values: CDR1 SQVTM, CDR2 ANQGSEA. This CDR3 region has 13 residues. V was clipped by 5 bases and J by 8 bases, with 15 bases between them. CDR3 coding DNA: TGCAGCGTTTTTAAGGACAGTGGGGAAAAACTGTTTTTT. This sequence encodes CSVFKDSGEKLFF.

V gene TRBV12-3 or TRBV12-4 combines with J gene TRBJ2-5, with no clear D. The CDR3 sequence is 11 residues long. V lost 1 base and J lost 10, with 7 bases in between. This chain's CDR3 is CASSLEIVQYF. DNA for the CDR3: TGTGCCAGCAGTTTAGAGATAGTCCAGTACTTC.

The J gene is TRBJ2-1, the V gene TRBV28; TRBD2 agrees at 7 bases. The V gene's germline CDR1 is MDHEN and CDR2 SYDVKM. V trimming: 8 bases; J trimming: 6 bases; junction bases outside the gene matches: 13. The CDR3 runs 15 residues. DNA for the CDR3: TGTGCCAGCGCGGAGGCCAGCGGGATAGTCAATGAGCAGTTCTTC. Its protein is CASAEASGIVNEQFF. The variable domain in full, completed from reference TRBV28 and TRBJ2-1, reads DVKVTQSSRYLVKRTGEKVFLECVQDMDHENMFWYRQDPGLGLRLIYFSYDVKMKEKGDIPEGYSVSREKKERFSLILESASTNQTSMYLCASAEASGIVNEQFFGPGTRLTVL.

The chain links TRBV28 to TRBJ1-1; D not resolved. The CDR3 loop spans 15 amino acids. Germline V gene sequence: CDR1 MDHEN, CDR2 SYDVKM. V was shortened by 3 bases and J by 7 bases, with 18 bases between the two germline ends. The chain's CDR3 is CASSFPPDKPSEAFF. CDR3 sequence (DNA): TGTGCCAGCAGTTTCCCCCCCGACAAGCCGAGTGAAGCTTTCTTT.